This T cell receptor (beta chain) is drawn from a study of radiotherapy plus CTLA-4 blockade in lung cancer. The CDR3 extends over 15 amino acids. Germline V lookup: CDR1 LNHDA, CDR2 SQIVND (reference sequence). This table comes from immunoSEQ multiplex PCR, and its TCRdb copy is limited to in-frame clones, with some not included. The sample lists tens of thousands of clones; around 80% were seen once. The chain employs TRBV19 and TRBJ2-5; 7 nucleotides agree with TRBD2. The J call is doubtful: the DNA matches TRBJ2-7 better. The clonotype originates from a human donor with non-small cell lung cancer who had a partial response to radiotherapy plus ipilimumab. The sequences come from peripheral blood, collected from a patient treated with radiotherapy plus ipilimumab. In DNA form, the CDR3 reads TGTGCCAGTAGCCCCGCTGCGGGGGAAACCTACGAGCAGTACTTC. Protein product: CASSPAAGETYEQYF.